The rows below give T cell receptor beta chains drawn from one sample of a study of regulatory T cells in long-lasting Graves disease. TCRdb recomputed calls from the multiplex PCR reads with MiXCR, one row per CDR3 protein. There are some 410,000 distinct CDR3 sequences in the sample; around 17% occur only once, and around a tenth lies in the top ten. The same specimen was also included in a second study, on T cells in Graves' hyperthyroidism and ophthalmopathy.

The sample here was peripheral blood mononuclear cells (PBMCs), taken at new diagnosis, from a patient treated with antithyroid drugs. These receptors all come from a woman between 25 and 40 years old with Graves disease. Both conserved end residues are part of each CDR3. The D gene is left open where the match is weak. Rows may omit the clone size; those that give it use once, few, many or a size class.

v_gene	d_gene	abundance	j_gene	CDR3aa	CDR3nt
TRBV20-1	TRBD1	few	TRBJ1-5	CSARARYRGQVGNQPQHF	TGCAGTGCTAGAGCCCGGTACAGGGGGCAAGTGGGCAATCAGCCCCAGCATTTT
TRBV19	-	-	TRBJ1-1	CASSTSTEAFF	TGTGCCAGTAGTACCAGCACTGAAGCTTTCTTT
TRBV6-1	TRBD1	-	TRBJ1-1	CASSEGPWTGGAFF	TGTGCCAGCAGTGAGGGGCCCTGGACAGGGGGAGCTTTCTTT
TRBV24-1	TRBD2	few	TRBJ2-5	CATSDSLGLAGEETQYF	TGTGCCACCAGTGATTCCCTGGGACTAGCGGGCGAAGAGACCCAGTACTTC
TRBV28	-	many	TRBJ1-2	CASRLRDGVYGYTF	TGTGCCAGCAGGCTCCGGGACGGGGTCTATGGCTACACCTTC
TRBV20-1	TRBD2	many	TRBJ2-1	CSASGREGARGSYEQFF	TGCAGTGCTAGTGGTCGGGAGGGCGCCAGGGGTAGCTATGAGCAGTTCTTC
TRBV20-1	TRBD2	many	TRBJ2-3	CSAPVARELTDTQYF	TGCAGTGCCCCAGTGGCGCGGGAGCTGACAGATACGCAGTATTTT
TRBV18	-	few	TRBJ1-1	CASSSSLTGPEAFF	TGTGCCAGCTCATCTAGCCTAACAGGGCCTGAAGCTTTCTTT
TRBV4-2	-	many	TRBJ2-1	CASSRTSGAYNEQFF	TGTGCCAGCAGCCGGACTTCAGGGGCATACAATGAGCAGTTCTTC
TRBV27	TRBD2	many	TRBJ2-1	CASSGLAGKGPYNEQFF	TGTGCCAGCAGTGGACTAGCGGGGAAGGGTCCCTACAATGAGCAGTTCTTC
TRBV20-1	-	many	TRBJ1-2	CSATGTDRVGGYTF	TGCAGTGCTACAGGAACCGATCGAGTGGGCGGCTACACCTTC
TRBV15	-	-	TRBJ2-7	CATSREGGFSYEQYF	TGTGCCACCAGCAGAGAGGGGGGCTTCTCCTACGAGCAGTACTTC
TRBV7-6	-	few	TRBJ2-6	CASSLSAGAGANVLTF	TGTGCCAGCAGCTTGAGCGCAGGGGCTGGGGCCAACGTCCTGACTTTC
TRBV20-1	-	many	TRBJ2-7	CSARLRASYEQYF	TGCAGTGCTCGCCTTAGAGCGTCCTACGAGCAGTACTTC
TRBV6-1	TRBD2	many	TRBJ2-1	CASSEGASGSFNEQFF	TGTGCCAGCAGTGAAGGCGCTAGCGGGAGTTTTAATGAGCAGTTCTTC
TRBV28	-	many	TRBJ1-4	CASSSQGRLDEKLFF	TGTGCCAGCAGTTCCCAGGGGCGGTTGGATGAAAAACTGTTTTTT
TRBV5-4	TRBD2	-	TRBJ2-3	CASNELAGNTDTQYF	TGTGCCAGCAACGAATTAGCGGGGAATACAGATACGCAGTATTTT
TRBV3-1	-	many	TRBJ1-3	CASSPLESSGNTIYF	TGTGCCAGCAGCCCGCTGGAGAGCTCTGGAAACACCATATATTTT
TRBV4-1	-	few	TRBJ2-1	CASSQKGESYNEQFF	TGCGCCAGCAGCCAGAAGGGGGAATCTTACAATGAGCAGTTCTTC
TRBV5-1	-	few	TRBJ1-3	CASSSSGTEENTIYF	TGCGCCAGCAGCTCATCCGGGACGGAAGAAAACACCATATATTTT
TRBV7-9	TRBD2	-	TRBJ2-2	CASSKPAGANTGELFF	TGTGCCAGCAGCAAACCGGCGGGGGCGAACACCGGGGAGCTGTTTTTT
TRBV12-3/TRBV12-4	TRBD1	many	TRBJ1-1	CASSLARGTEAFF	TGTGCCAGCAGTTTAGCCAGGGGGACTGAAGCTTTCTTT
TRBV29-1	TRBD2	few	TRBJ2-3	CSVRIAGGPGDTQYF	TGCAGCGTTAGGATAGCGGGAGGGCCCGGAGATACGCAGTATTTT
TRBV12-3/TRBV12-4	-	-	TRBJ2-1	CASSTHGEPSSYNEQFF	TGTGCCAGCAGTACCCATGGGGAACCGAGCTCCTACAATGAGCAGTTCTTC
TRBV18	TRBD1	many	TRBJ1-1	CASSYGTGNTEAFF	TGTGCCAGCTCTTATGGGACAGGTAACACTGAAGCTTTCTTT
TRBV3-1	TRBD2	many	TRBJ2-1	CASSQVVAREKQSYNEQFF	TGTGCCAGCAGCCAAGTGGTTGCGCGGGAGAAGCAGTCCTACAATGAGCAGTTCTTC
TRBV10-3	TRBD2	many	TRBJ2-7	CAISGSTSEIYEQYF	TGTGCCATCAGTGGATCGACTAGCGAGATCTACGAGCAGTACTTC
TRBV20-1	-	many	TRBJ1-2	CSARRGGNYGYTF	TGCAGTGCTAGAAGGGGAGGAAACTATGGCTACACCTTC
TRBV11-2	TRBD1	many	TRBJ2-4	CASSRDRDGNIQYF	TGTGCCAGCAGCCGGGACAGGGACGGCAACATTCAGTACTTC
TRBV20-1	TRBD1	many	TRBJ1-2	CSASGQEELYGYTF	TGCAGTGCTAGTGGACAGGAAGAGCTTTATGGCTACACCTTC
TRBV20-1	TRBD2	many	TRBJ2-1	CSALPGLAGGLTYNEQFF	TGCAGTGCTTTACCGGGACTAGCGGGAGGGCTTACCTACAATGAGCAGTTCTTC
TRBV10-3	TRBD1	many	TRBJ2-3	CAISDSGQATDTQYF	TGTGCCATCAGTGATTCTGGACAGGCTACTGATACGCAGTATTTT
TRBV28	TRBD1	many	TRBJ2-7	CASSFGTGNYEQYF	TGTGCCAGCAGCTTCGGGACAGGGAACTACGAGCAGTACTTC
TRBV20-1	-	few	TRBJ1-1	CSARTGTENTEAFF	TGCAGTGCTAGGACCGGGACGGAGAACACTGAAGCTTTCTTT
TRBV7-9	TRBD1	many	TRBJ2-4	CASSLAWTGKNIQYF	TGTGCCAGCAGCTTAGCGTGGACAGGAAAAAACATTCAGTACTTC
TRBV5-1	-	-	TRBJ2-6	CASSSVAGANVLTF	TGCGCCAGCAGCTCTGTGGCTGGGGCCAACGTCCTGACTTTC
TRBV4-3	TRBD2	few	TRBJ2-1	CASSQEGGREFF	TGCGCCAGCAGCCAAGAAGGCGGGAGAGAGTTCTTC
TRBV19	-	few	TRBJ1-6	CASHRNAVHSPLHF	TGTGCCAGTCACCGGAACGCGGTACATTCACCCCTCCACTTT
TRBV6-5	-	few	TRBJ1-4	CASSYSGPEAANEKLFF	TGTGCCAGCAGTTACTCAGGTCCCGAGGCGGCTAATGAAAAACTGTTTTTT
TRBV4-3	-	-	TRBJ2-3	CASSPGGPSDTQYF	TGCGCCAGCAGCCCCGGGGGCCCATCAGATACGCAGTATTTT